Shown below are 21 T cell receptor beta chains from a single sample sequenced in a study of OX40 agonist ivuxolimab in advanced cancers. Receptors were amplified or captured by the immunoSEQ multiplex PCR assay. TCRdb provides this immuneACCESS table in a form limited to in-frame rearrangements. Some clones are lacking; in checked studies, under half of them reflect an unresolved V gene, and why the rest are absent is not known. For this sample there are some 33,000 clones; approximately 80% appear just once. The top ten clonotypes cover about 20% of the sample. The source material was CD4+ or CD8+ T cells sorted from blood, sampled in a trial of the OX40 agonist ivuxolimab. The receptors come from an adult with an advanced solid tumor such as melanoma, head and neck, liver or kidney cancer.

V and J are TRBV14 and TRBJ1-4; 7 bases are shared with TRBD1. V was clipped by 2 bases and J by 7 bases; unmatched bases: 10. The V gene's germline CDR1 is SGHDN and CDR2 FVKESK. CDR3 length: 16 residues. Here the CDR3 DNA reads TGTGCCAGCAGCCAACGCAGGGGGTATGGTGGTGAAAAACTGTTTTTT. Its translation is CASSQRRGYGGEKLFF. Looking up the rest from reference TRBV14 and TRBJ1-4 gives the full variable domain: EAGVTQFPSHSVIEKGQTVTLRCDPISGHDNLYWYRRVMGKEIKFLLHFVKESKQDESGMPNNRFLAERTGGTYSTLKVQPAELEDSGVYFCASSQRRGYGGEKLFFGSGTQLSVL.

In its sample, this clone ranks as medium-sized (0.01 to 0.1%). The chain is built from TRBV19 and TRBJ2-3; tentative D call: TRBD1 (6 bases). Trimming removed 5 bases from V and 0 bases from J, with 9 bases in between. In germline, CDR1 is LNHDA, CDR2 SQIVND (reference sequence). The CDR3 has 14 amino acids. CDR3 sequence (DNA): TGTGCCAGTAGTCAGGGGTATAGCACAGATACGCAGTATTTT. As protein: CASSQGYSTDTQYF. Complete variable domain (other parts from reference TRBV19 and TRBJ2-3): DGGITQSPKYLFRKEGQNVTLSCEQNLNHDAMYWYRQDPGQGLRLIYYSQIVNDFQKGDIAEGYSVSREKKESFPLTVTSAQKNPTAFYLCASSQGYSTDTQYFGPGTRLTVL.

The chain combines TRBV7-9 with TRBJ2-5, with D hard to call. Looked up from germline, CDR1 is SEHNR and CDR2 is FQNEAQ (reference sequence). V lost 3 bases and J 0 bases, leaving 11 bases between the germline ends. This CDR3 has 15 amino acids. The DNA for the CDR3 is TGTGCCAGCAGCTTTCTTTACTCCAACCAAGAGACCCAGTACTTC. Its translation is CASSFLYSNQETQYF.

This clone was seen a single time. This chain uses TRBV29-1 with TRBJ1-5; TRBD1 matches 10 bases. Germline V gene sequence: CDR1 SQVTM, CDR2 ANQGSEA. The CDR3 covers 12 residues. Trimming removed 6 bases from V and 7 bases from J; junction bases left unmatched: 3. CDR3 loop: CSVGQGKQPQHF. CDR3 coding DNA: TGCAGCGTGGGACAGGGGAAGCAGCCCCAGCATTTT.

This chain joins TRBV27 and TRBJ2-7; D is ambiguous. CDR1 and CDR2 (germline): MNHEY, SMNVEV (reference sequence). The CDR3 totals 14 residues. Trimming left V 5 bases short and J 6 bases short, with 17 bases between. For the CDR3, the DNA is TGTGCCAGCAGTCCCCCCCCGGCAGGTGGCGAGCAGTACTTC. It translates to CASSPPPAGGEQYF.

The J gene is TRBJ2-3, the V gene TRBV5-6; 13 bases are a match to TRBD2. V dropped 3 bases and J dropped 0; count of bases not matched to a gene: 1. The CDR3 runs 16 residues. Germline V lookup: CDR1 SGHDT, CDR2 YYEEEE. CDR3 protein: CASSWTSGGSTDTQYF. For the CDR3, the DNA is TGTGCCAGCAGCTGGACTAGCGGGGGCAGCACAGATACGCAGTATTTT.

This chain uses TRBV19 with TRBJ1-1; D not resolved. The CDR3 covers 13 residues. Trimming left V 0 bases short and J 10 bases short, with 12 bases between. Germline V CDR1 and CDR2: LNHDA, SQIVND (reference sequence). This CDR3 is CASSIDRRGPAFF. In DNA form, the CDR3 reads TGTGCCAGTAGTATAGATCGCCGCGGCCCAGCTTTCTTT.

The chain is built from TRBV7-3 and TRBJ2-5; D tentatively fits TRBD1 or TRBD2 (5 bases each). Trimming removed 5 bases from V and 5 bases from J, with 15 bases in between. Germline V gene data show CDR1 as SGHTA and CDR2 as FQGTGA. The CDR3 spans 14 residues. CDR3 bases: TGTGCCAGCAGCCCTCTCGGGGCCCGGGAGACCCAGTACTTC. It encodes CASSPLGARETQYF. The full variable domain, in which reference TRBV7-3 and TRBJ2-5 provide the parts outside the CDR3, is GAGVSQTPSNKVTEKGKYVELRCDPISGHTALYWYRQSLGQGPEFLIYFQGTGAADDSGLPNDRFFAVRPEGSVSTLKIQRTERGDSAVYLCASSPLGARETQYFGPGTRLLVL.

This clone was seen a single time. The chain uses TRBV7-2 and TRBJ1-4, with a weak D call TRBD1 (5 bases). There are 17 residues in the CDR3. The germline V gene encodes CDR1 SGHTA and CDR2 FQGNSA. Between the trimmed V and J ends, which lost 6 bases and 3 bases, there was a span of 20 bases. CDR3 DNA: TGTGCCAGCAGTCATAGAGGGACGGGCCGGTCTAATGAAAAACTGTTTTTT. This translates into CASSHRGTGRSNEKLFF. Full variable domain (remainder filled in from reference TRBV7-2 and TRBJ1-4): GAGVSQSPSNKVTEKGKDVELRCDPISGHTALYWYRQSLGQGLEFLIYFQGNSAPDKSGLPSDRFSAERTGGSVSTLTIQRTQQEDSAVYLCASSHRGTGRSNEKLFFGSGTQLSVL.

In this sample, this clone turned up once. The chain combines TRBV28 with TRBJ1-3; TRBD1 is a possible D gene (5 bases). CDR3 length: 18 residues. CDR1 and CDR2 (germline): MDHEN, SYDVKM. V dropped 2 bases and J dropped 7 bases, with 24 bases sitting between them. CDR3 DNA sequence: TGTGCCAGCAGTTTAGCCGGCGGCTGGGAAGGTCGGGGCAACACCATATATTTT. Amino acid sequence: CASSLAGGWEGRGNTIYF.

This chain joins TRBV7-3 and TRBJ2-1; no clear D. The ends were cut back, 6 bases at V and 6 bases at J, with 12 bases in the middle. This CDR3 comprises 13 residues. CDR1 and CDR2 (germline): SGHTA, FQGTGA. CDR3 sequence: CASSQLVGNEQFF. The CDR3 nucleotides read TGTGCCAGCAGTCAGTTGGTGGGCAATGAGCAGTTCTTC.

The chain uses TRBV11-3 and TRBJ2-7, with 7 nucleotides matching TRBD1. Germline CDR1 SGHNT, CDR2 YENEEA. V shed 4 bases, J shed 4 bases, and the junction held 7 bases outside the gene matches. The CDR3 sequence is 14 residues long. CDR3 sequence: CASSYTGTEYEQYF. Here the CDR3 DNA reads TGTGCCAGCAGCTACACCGGGACAGAATACGAGCAGTACTTC.

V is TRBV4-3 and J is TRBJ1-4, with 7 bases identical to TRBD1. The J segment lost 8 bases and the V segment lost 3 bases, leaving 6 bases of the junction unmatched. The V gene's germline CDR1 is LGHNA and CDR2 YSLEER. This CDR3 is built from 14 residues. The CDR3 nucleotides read TGCGCCAGCAGCCAGATGACAGGGAGCGAAAAACTGTTTTTT. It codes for CASSQMTGSEKLFF.

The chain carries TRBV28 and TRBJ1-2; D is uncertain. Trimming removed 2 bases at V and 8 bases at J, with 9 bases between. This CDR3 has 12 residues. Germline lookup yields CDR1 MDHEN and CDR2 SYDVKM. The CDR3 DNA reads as TGTGCCAGCAGTTTAGGAGGGTTCGGCTACACCTTC. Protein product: CASSLGGFGYTF.

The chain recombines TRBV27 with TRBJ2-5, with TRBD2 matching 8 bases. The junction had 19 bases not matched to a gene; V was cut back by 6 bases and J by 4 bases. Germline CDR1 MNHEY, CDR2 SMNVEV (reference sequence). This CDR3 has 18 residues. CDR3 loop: CASRTYAQHGGGGETQYF. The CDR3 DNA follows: TGTGCCAGCAGAACCTACGCCCAACACGGGGGGGGAGGAGAGACCCAGTACTTC.

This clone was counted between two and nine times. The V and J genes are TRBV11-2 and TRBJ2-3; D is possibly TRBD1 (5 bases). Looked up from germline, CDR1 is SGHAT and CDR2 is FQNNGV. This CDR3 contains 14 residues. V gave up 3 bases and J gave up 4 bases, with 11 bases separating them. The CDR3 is CASSFGRAADTQYF. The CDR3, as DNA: TGTGCCAGCAGCTTCGGCAGGGCAGCAGATACGCAGTATTTT.

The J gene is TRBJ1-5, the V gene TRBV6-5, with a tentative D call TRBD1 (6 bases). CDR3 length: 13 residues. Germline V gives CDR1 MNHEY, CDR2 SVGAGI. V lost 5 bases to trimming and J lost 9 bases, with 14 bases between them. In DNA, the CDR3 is TGTGCCAGCAGTCTGGACAGTACGCGGCCCCAGCATTTT. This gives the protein CASSLDSTRPQHF.

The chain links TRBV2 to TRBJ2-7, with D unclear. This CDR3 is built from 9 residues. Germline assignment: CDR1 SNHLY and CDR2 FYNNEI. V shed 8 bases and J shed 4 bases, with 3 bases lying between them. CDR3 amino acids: CASGYEQYF. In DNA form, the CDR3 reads TGTGCCAGCGGTTACGAGCAGTACTTC.

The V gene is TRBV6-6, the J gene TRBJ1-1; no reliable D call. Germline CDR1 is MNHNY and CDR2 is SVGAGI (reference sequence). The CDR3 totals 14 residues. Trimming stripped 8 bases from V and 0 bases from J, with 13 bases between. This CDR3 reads CASGKGSMNTEAFF. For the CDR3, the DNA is TGTGCCAGCGGTAAAGGATCCATGAACACTGAAGCTTTCTTT.

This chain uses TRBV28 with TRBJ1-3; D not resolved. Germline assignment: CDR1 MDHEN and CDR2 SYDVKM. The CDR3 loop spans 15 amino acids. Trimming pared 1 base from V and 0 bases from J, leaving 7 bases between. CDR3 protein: CASSLLQISGNTIYF. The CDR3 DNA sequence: TGTGCCAGCAGTTTATTACAGATCTCTGGAAACACCATATATTTT.

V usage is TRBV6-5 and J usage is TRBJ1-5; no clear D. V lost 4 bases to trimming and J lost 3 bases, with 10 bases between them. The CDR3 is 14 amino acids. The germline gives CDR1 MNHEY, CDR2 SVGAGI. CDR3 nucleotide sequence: TGTGCCAGCAGTTGGGCGGGAAACAATCAGCCCCAGCATTTT. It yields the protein CASSWAGNNQPQHF.